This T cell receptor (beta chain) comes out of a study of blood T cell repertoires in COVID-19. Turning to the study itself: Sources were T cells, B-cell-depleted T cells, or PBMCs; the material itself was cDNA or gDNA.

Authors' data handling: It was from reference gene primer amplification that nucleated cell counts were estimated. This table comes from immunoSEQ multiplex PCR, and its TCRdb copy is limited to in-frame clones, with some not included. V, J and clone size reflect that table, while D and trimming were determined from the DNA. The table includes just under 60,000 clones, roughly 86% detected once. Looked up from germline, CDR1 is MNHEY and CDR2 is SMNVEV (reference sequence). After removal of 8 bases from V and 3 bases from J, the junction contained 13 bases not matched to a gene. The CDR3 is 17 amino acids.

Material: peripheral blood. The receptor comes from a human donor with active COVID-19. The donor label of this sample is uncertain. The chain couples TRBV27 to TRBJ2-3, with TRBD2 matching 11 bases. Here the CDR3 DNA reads TGTGCCAGCGGACCCCTAGGGCTAGCGGGAGGAACAGATACGCAGTATTTT. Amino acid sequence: CASGPLGLAGGTDTQYF.